A single sample is the source of the 18 T cell receptor beta chains below, sequenced in a study of T cells after posttransplantation cyclophosphamide. Assay used: immunoSEQ multiplex PCR; TCRdb lists only in-frame clones, some missing. The data show approximately 22,000 clones, 73% seen once. Material for sequencing was memory CD4+ T cells sorted from PBMCs. These receptors were obtained from a woman aged 60-75 years in good health, CMV-negative, and a related stem cell transplant donor.

This clone has a handful of counts. The chain has TRBV14 and TRBJ2-2, with 7 bases aligning to TRBD1. With 5 bases clipped from V and 0 bases from J, the junction kept 6 bases outside the gene matches. The CDR3 is 16 residues long. Per the germline V gene, CDR1 is SGHDN and CDR2 is FVKESK. The CDR3, as DNA: TGTGCCAGCAGCGCGACAGGGAAAGCGAACACCGGGGAGCTGTTTTTT. Protein: CASSATGKANTGELFF.

This clone was seen a few times. The V and J genes are TRBV19 and TRBJ1-2, with 7 bases identical to TRBD1. The length of the CDR3 is 15 residues. V gave up 1 base and J gave up 4 bases; unmatched junction bases: 6. Germline values: CDR1 LNHDA, CDR2 SQIVND (reference sequence). CDR3 region: CASSIGDSRIYGYTF. In DNA form, the CDR3 reads TGTGCCAGTAGTATAGGGGACAGCAGAATCTATGGCTACACCTTC. Based on the CDR3 plus reference TRBV19 and TRBJ1-2, the full variable domain is DGGITQSPKYLFRKEGQNVTLSCEQNLNHDAMYWYRQDPGQGLRLIYYSQIVNDFQKGDIAEGYSVSREKKESFPLTVTSAQKNPTAFYLCASSIGDSRIYGYTFGSGTRLTVV.

The chain carries TRBV2 and TRBJ2-1, with unresolved D. The CDR3 loop spans 14 amino acids. The V end lost 4 bases, the J end lost 4 bases, and 11 bases lay between the germline ends. CDR1 is SNHLY and CDR2 is FYNNEI in the germline V gene. The CDR3 coding sequence is TGTGCCAGCAGTGTACTCGCGGAGTACAATGAGCAGTTCTTC. Residues: CASSVLAEYNEQFF.

The chain combines TRBV5-6 with TRBJ2-3; D is undetermined. Germline CDR1 reads SGHDT; CDR2 reads YYEEEE. The V end was cut by 0 bases, the J end by 4 bases, with 6 bases between. This CDR3 has 13 amino acids. CDR3 in amino acids: CASSLGASDTQYF. The CDR3 nucleotides read TGTGCCAGCAGCTTGGGGGCCTCAGATACGCAGTATTTT. The entire variable domain, with the rest obtained from reference TRBV5-6 and TRBJ2-3, is as follows: DAGVTQSPTHLIKTRGQQVTLRCSPKSGHDTVSWYQQALGQGPQFIFQYYEEEERQRGNFPDRFSGHQFPNYSSELNVNALLLGDSALYLCASSLGASDTQYFGPGTRLTVL.

This clone was observed a handful of times. The V call is TRBV5-4, the J call TRBJ2-2; 7 nucleotides agree with TRBD1. The germline CDR1 and CDR2 sequences are SGHNT and YYREEE (reference sequence). The V gene end was trimmed by 4 bases and the J gene end by 5 bases; junction bases not matched to a gene: 5. The CDR3 spans 14 residues. This chain's CDR3 is CASSGTTGTGELFF. The CDR3 nucleotides read TGTGCCAGCAGCGGAACGACAGGGACCGGGGAGCTGTTTTTT.

In its sample, this clone was seen a few times. The chain combines TRBV9 with TRBJ2-3; D gene uncertain. This CDR3 contains 15 residues. The V end lost 0 bases, the J end lost 2 bases, and 10 bases lay between the germline ends. The germline V gene encodes CDR1 SGDLS and CDR2 YYNGEE. The CDR3 spells CASSVGPRYTDTQYF. The CDR3 nucleotides read TGTGCCAGCAGCGTAGGTCCCAGATACACAGATACGCAGTATTTT.

The sample holds a few counts of this clone. The chain recombines TRBV11-2 with TRBJ2-7, with D perhaps TRBD1 (6 bases). CDR1 is SGHAT, CDR2 FQNNGV, per germline. This CDR3 is 14 amino acids long. The ends were cut back, 5 bases at V and 1 base at J, with 12 bases in the middle. DNA for the CDR3: TGTGCCAGCAGCCCGCTCAGGGGATCCTACGAGCAGTACTTC. It specifies CASSPLRGSYEQYF.

A single count supports this clone. The J gene is TRBJ2-3, the V gene TRBV14, with D unresolved. This CDR3 comprises 12 residues. V was cut by 1 base and J by 6 bases, with 5 bases left in between. The germline gives CDR1 SGHDN, CDR2 FVKESK. DNA of the CDR3: TGTGCCAGCAGCCAAGGAGTCGATACGCAGTATTTT. It translates to CASSQGVDTQYF.

V is TRBV6-6 and J is TRBJ1-1; the D is unclear. CDR1 MNHNY and CDR2 SVGAGI come from the germline V gene (reference sequence). CDR3 length: 13 residues. Trimming took 2 bases from V and 11 from J, leaving 15 bases between them. This CDR3 is CASSYGRASVAFF. Here the CDR3 DNA reads TGTGCCAGCAGTTACGGGCGGGCCAGTGTGGCTTTCTTT.

The chain carries TRBV7-3 and TRBJ2-3; TRBD2 matches 8 bases. V shed 4 bases, J shed 2 bases, and the junction held 8 bases outside the gene matches. The CDR3 length is 16 residues. CDR1 and CDR2 from the germline V gene are SGHTA and FQGTGA. CDR3 amino acids: CASSYRASGFTDTQYF. The CDR3 coding sequence is TGTGCCAGCAGCTATAGGGCTAGCGGGTTCACAGATACGCAGTATTTT.

The chain carries TRBV7-2 and TRBJ1-6; the D is unclear. The V gene lost 1 base and the J gene lost 7 bases, with 8 bases spanning the gap. The germline V gene encodes CDR1 SGHTA and CDR2 FQGNSA. This CDR3 contains 14 residues. The CDR3 DNA is TGTGCCAGCAGCTTAGTAGGAGGGAATTCACCCCTCCACTTT. Protein: CASSLVGGNSPLHF. The whole variable domain, remainder taken from reference TRBV7-2 and TRBJ1-6, is GAGVSQSPSNKVTEKGKDVELRCDPISGHTALYWYRQSLGQGLEFLIYFQGNSAPDKSGLPSDRFSAERTGGSVSTLTIQRTQQEDSAVYLCASSLVGGNSPLHFGNGTRLTVT.

This chain links TRBV5-5 with TRBJ1-2; D is undetermined. V shed 3 bases and J shed 5 bases, with 14 bases lying between them. Germline V gene data show CDR1 as SGHKS and CDR2 as YYEKEE (reference sequence). CDR3 length: 14 residues. CDR3 sequence: CASSSGNKLYGYTF. DNA of the CDR3: TGTGCCAGCAGCTCCGGGAATAAGTTATATGGCTACACCTTC.

This chain joins TRBV5-4 and TRBJ1-3, with D perhaps matching TRBD1 (5 bases). Trimming left V 4 bases short and J 3 bases short, with 11 bases between. The CDR3 length is 14 residues. CDR1 is SGHNT and CDR2 is YYREEE in the germline V gene (reference sequence). The CDR3 sequence is CASSRGDSGNTIYF. In DNA form, the CDR3 reads TGTGCCAGCAGCCGCGGTGACAGTGGAAACACCATATATTTT.

V is TRBV6-5 and J is TRBJ1-1, with a tentative D call TRBD1 (5 bases). From germline, CDR1 is MNHEY and CDR2 SVGAGI. The CDR3 spans 15 residues. The ends were cut back, 5 bases at V and 5 bases at J, with 18 bases in the middle. The CDR3 DNA reads as TGTGCCAGCAGTCGGTGGACAAGGGGAAGGACTGAAGCTTTCTTT. Amino acids: CASSRWTRGRTEAFF.

The chain links TRBV19 to TRBJ2-6; 9 bases match TRBD1. CDR3 size: 19 residues. V was pared by 4 bases and J by 1 base, with 11 bases of the junction left unmatched. Germline CDR1 LNHDA, CDR2 SQIVND (reference sequence). This CDR3 reads CASSTPYRGLGSGANVLTF. CDR3 DNA sequence: TGTGCCAGTAGTACCCCTTACAGGGGGCTAGGGTCTGGGGCCAACGTCCTGACTTTC.

This clone was detected a few times. This rearrangement joins TRBV6-6 to TRBJ1-2; D is unclear. The CDR3 extends over 11 amino acids. The germline V gene has CDR1 MNHNY and CDR2 SVGAGI (reference sequence). V was trimmed by 0 bases and J by 11 bases, leaving 7 bases between them. The CDR3 protein is CASSYSNRYTF. The CDR3 coding sequence is TGTGCCAGCAGTTACTCCAATCGGTACACCTTC.

This clone was recorded a few times. V and J are TRBV10-3 and TRBJ1-3, with D unclear. The V gene lost 2 bases and the J gene lost 4 bases, with 15 bases spanning the gap. Germline V gene data show CDR1 as ENHRY and CDR2 as SYGVKD. The CDR3 runs to 16 residues. CDR3 DNA sequence: TGTGCCATCAGTGAGAGAGAACACGGAGTCGGAAACACCATATATTTT. It codes for CAISEREHGVGNTIYF.

The chain carries TRBV18 and TRBJ2-1; D might be TRBD2 (5 bases). V lost 3 bases and J lost 0, with 9 bases in between. CDR3 size: 15 residues. Germline lookup yields CDR1 KGHSH and CDR2 LQKENI. The CDR3 DNA reads TGTGCCAGCTCACCCACTAGTAGCTCCTACAATGAGCAGTTCTTC. This translates into CASSPTSSSYNEQFF.